This T cell receptor beta chain was sequenced for a study of T cells in Graves' hyperthyroidism and ophthalmopathy. Deletions cut 3 bases from V and 5 bases from J, with 23 bases between. The CDR3 is 16 amino acids. Germline CDR1 DFQATT, CDR2 SNEGSKA (reference sequence). This clonotype was recorded a few times. Template material for amplifying TCR beta CDR3 regions consisted of RNA transcripts. The primer set for the first-round RT-PCR of the TCR CDR3 was HTBI. TCRdb re-derived calls from the multiplex PCR reads in MiXCR, one entry per CDR3 protein. The repertoire consists of around 760,000 distinct CDR3 sequences, with under 45% occurring once and the leading ten covering around a third.

The sample comprised blood. This chain links TRBV20-1 with TRBJ2-7, with D possibly called TRBD1 or TRBD2 (5 bases each). This receptor was obtained from a woman aged 40 to 49 with Graves' hyperthyroidism. Here the CDR3 reads CSASTREGSAGNEQYF. As DNA, the CDR3 is TGCAGTGCTAGTACACGAGAGGGGTCCGCTGGCAACGAGCAGTACTTC.